This passage covers 2 T cell receptor beta chains from one sample sequenced in a study of response to subunit inactivated influenza vaccine. Using its own MiXCR run on the RT-PCR reads, TCRdb lists one record per CDR3 protein. Among 710,000 or so distinct CDR3 sequences listed, approximately 14% were seen once. The material was PBMCs from blood, obtained less than 13 days after vaccination. The receptors derive from a man aged 45-65 years who received an inactivated influenza vaccine.

This clonotype has a handful of counts. The chain couples TRBV6-1 to TRBJ1-2; D is possibly TRBD1 (6 bases). The CDR3 has 14 amino acids. Germline V gene lookup returns CDR1 MNHNS and CDR2 SASEGT. V was trimmed by 6 bases and J by 3 bases, leaving 14 bases between them. CDR3 in amino acids: CASSRQVSDYGYTF. In DNA form, the CDR3 reads TGTGCCAGCAGCCGACAGGTCTCGGACTATGGCTACACCTTC.

This clonotype came up a few times. The J gene is TRBJ2-3, the V gene TRBV11-1; 9 bases agree with TRBD2. Per germline, CDR1 SGHAT and CDR2 FQDESV (reference sequence). V dropped 3 bases and J dropped 4; count of bases not matched to a gene: 14. The CDR3 has 18 residues. The CDR3 nucleotides are TGTGCCAGCAGCTTCCCCTTAGCGGGAGTCCAGTACCCAGATACGCAGTATTTT. Protein sequence: CASSFPLAGVQYPDTQYF.